This entry lists 5 T cell receptor beta chains sequenced from one sample in a study of CD8 T cells in Susac syndrome. cDNA came from roughly 0.47 to 1 ug RNA primed by random hexamers. Each CDR3 protein gets one entry after TCRdb re-called the immunoSEQ multiplex PCR reads with MiXCR. The table includes around 200,000 distinct CDR3 sequences, 85% to 95% detected once. The sample was CD8+ T cells from PBMCs. Receptor source: a human donor with Susac syndrome.

V is TRBV27 and J is TRBJ2-5, with D perhaps matching TRBD2 (6 bases). Trimming took 6 bases from V and 3 from J, leaving 11 bases between them. The CDR3 consists of 13 residues. The V gene's germline CDR1 is MNHEY and CDR2 SMNVEV (reference sequence). CDR3 bases: TGTGCCAGCAGGCAAACGGGAGAAGAGACCCAGTACTTC. Translation gives CASRQTGEETQYF.

For the CDR3, the DNA is TGTGCCAGCAGCCATACAGGGGATGGGACCGGGGAGCTGTTTTTT. It codes for CASSHTGDGTGELFF. The chain recombines TRBV5-4 with TRBJ2-2; 7 bases are shared with TRBD1. Germline lookup yields CDR1 SGHNT and CDR2 YYREEE (reference sequence). The CDR3 extends over 15 amino acids. V was clipped by 4 bases and J by 5 bases; unmatched bases: 8.

This clonotype has a single count. The V call is TRBV23-1, the J call TRBJ2-7; possible D gene TRBD1, 6 bases. TRBV23-1 qualifies as an ORF whose function is uncertain. The CDR3 consists of 17 residues. With 6 bases removed from V and 4 bases from J, the gap between germline ends came to 25 bases. The DNA for the CDR3 is TGCGCCAGCAGACACCCGTCCCACAGGGTCCAGAAATACGAGCAGTACTTC. This codes for CASRHPSHRVQKYEQYF.

This rearrangement joins TRBV14 to TRBJ1-3, with a weak D call TRBD1 (5 bases). CDR3 length: 11 amino acids. V lost 6 bases, J lost 8 bases, and 8 bases lay in between. Germline loops: CDR1 SGHDN, CDR2 FVKESK. As DNA, the CDR3 is TGTGCCAGCAGGGGGGTGGACACCATATATTTT. It specifies CASRGVDTIYF.

This clonotype was observed a single time. The chain has TRBV7-9 and TRBJ2-7, with no clear D. Germline CDR1 is SEHNR and CDR2 is FQNEAQ (reference sequence). This CDR3 is 12 amino acids long. V was clipped by 0 bases and J by 6 bases, with 6 bases between them. CDR3 nucleotide sequence: TGTGCCAGCAGCTTAGCCCCGGGCGAGCAGTACTTC. This gives the protein CASSLAPGEQYF.